One sample yielded the 22 T cell receptor beta chains listed below, sequenced in a study of T-cell memory formation after mild COVID-19. Using its own MiXCR run on the 5' RACE reads, TCRdb lists one record per CDR3 protein. The sample comprises 450,000 or so distinct CDR3 sequences, 15% to 20% of which are singletons, and about 8.1% rests with the top ten. The sequenced material came from PBMCs or a T cell subset sorted from them (not recorded which). The receptors here all came from an adult woman who had mild COVID-19 (a few samples of this study predate the infection). Cell type and time point are not known.

This clonotype came up a few times. The V gene is TRBV7-2, the J gene TRBJ1-4; no clear D. Per the germline V gene, CDR1 is SGHTA and CDR2 is FQGNSA. V was clipped by 5 bases and J by 0 bases, with 10 bases between them. This CDR3 is built from 15 residues. CDR3 nucleotide sequence: TGTGCCAGCAGCCCACGGGGTGCAACTAATGAAAAACTGTTTTTT. Amino acids: CASSPRGATNEKLFF.

This clonotype was observed many times. The chain has TRBV5-6 and TRBJ2-1, with D maybe TRBD2 (5 bases). CDR1 and CDR2 from the germline V gene are SGHDT and YYEEEE. Trimming stripped 4 bases from V and 8 bases from J, with 13 bases between. The CDR3 is 13 residues long. The CDR3 loop reads CASSTRPGDEQFF. Written as DNA, the CDR3 is TGTGCCAGCAGCACCCGGCCCGGGGATGAGCAGTTCTTC.

V gene TRBV6-5 combines with J gene TRBJ2-7; TRBD1 aligns across 8 bases. Germline loops: CDR1 MNHEY, CDR2 SVGAGI. The V segment lost 2 bases and the J segment 2 bases; nucleotides outside the gene matches: 5. This CDR3 comprises 15 residues. Here the CDR3 DNA reads TGTGCCAGCAGTTACATGGGGACAGGAGCCTACGAGCAGTACTTC. It translates to CASSYMGTGAYEQYF.

This clonotype has a handful of counts. The chain links TRBV5-6 to TRBJ2-1; 9 bases align to TRBD2. Germline V gene lookup returns CDR1 SGHDT and CDR2 YYEEEE. The V gene end was trimmed by 2 bases and the J gene end by 9 bases; junction bases not matched to a gene: 9. The CDR3 extends over 15 amino acids. The CDR3 reads CASSFTAGGRGEQFF. The CDR3 nucleotides are TGTGCCAGCAGCTTTACGGCGGGAGGGCGCGGTGAGCAGTTCTTC.

Points on this clonotype: At one of its ends the junction is not consistent with the germline gene, which may arise from a read error. The chain combines TRBV7-3 with TRBJ1-3; D unresolved. This CDR3 spans 11 amino acids. Per the germline V gene, CDR1 is SGHTA and CDR2 is FQGTGA. The CDR3 DNA is TGCTGGCGGGGTACTGGAAACACCATATATTTT. Translated, it gives CWRGTGNTIYF.

The chain uses TRBV2 and TRBJ2-7; D unclear. There are 13 residues in the CDR3. Trimming stripped 1 base from V and 3 bases from J, with 7 bases between. The germline CDR1 and CDR2 sequences are SNHLY and FYNNEI. In nucleotides, the CDR3 is TGTGCCAGCAGTGAAGAGTTAGGCTACGAGCAGTACTTC. Encoded protein: CASSEELGYEQYF.

This clonotype showed up just a few times. CDR3 loop: CASSSRALRDDRSYEQYF. In nucleotides, the CDR3 is TGTGCCAGCAGCTCAAGGGCTCTGCGGGACGATCGCTCCTACGAGCAGTACTTC. The genes are TRBV11-2 and TRBJ2-7, with D tentatively TRBD2 (6 bases). The germline CDR1 and CDR2 sequences are SGHAT and FQNNGV. This CDR3 is built from 18 residues. The V gene lost 4 bases and the J gene lost 0 bases, with 22 bases spanning the gap. Full variable domain (rest looked up from reference TRBV11-2 and TRBJ2-7): EAGVAQSPRYKIIEKRQSVAFWCNPISGHATLYWYQQILGQGPKLLIQFQNNGVVDDSQLPKDRFSAERLKGVDSTLKIQPAKLEDSAVYLCASSSRALRDDRSYEQYFGPGTRLTVT.

This clonotype was found a few times. The rearrangement uses TRBV19 and TRBJ2-1; 7 bases fit TRBD2. Per germline, CDR1 LNHDA and CDR2 SQIVND (reference sequence). The CDR3 has 14 amino acids. Unmatched junction bases numbered 3, after V lost 3 bases and J lost 4 bases. CDR3 residues: CASSMLGGYNEQFF. CDR3 coding DNA: TGTGCCAGTAGTATGCTGGGGGGGTACAATGAGCAGTTCTTC.

The rearrangement joins TRBV12-3 or TRBV12-4 to TRBJ2-3, with 10 positions matching TRBD1. This CDR3 is 15 amino acids long. After removal of 5 bases from V and 4 bases from J, the junction contained 6 bases not matched to a gene. CDR3 DNA sequence: TGTGCCAGCAGTCGTCGGACAGGGGGTCCAGATACGCAGTATTTT. Protein sequence: CASSRRTGGPDTQYF.

This clonotype has a handful of counts. The DNA for the CDR3 is TGTGCCAGTCCGCATCGGGGAGGCAACACCGGGGAGCTGTTTTTT. Its translation is CASPHRGGNTGELFF. The chain combines TRBV7-9 with TRBJ2-2; D possibly corresponds to TRBD2 (6 bases). This CDR3 contains 15 residues. With 9 bases removed from V and 2 bases from J, the gap between germline ends came to 16 bases. In germline, CDR1 is SEHNR, CDR2 FQNEAQ (reference sequence).

The chain has TRBV15 and TRBJ2-5; no definite D call. Trimming took off 1 base at V and 3 bases at J, with 9 bases between the two ends. The CDR3 contains 14 residues. Germline CDR1 and CDR2: LNHNV and YYDKDF (reference sequence). In nucleotides, the CDR3 is TGTGCCACCAGCAGAGCGCTAACCAAAGAGACCCAGTACTTC. Amino acid sequence: CATSRALTKETQYF.

The chain combines TRBV12-3 or TRBV12-4 with TRBJ1-2; D may be TRBD1 (6 bases). V dropped 5 bases and J dropped 2 bases, with 9 bases sitting between them. The CDR3 has 13 residues. The CDR3 DNA reads TGTGCCAGCAGTAACGACAGGAACTATGGCTACACCTTC. It specifies CASSNDRNYGYTF.

In its sample, this clonotype was seen many times. Germline is not matched at one junction end, which may reflect a read error. The chain joins TRBV5-1 to TRBJ2-2; no definite D call. This CDR3 is built from 11 residues. The germline V gene has CDR1 SGHRS and CDR2 YFSETQ. The CDR3 is CASSYTGELFF. CDR3 DNA sequence: TGTGCCAGCAGTTACACCGGGGAGCTGTTTTTT.

This clonotype was seen a few times. This sequence joins TRBV29-1 and TRBJ2-7; D is possibly TRBD1 (7 bases). CDR3 length: 13 residues. Germline CDR1 SQVTM, CDR2 ANQGSEA. V was pared by 7 bases and J by 1 base, with 14 bases between. The CDR3 protein is CSDQGGRSYEQYF. CDR3 sequence (DNA): TGCAGCGACCAGGGGGGTAGATCCTACGAGCAGTACTTC.

This clonotype was observed a few times. The V gene is TRBV7-3, the J gene TRBJ2-1; 11 positions agree with TRBD1. The CDR3 extends over 17 amino acids. With V trimmed by 3 bases and J by 8 bases, 12 bases remained unmatched. Germline V lookup: CDR1 SGHTA, CDR2 FQGTGA. CDR3 amino acids: CASSLGIGGQGVDEQFF. The CDR3 DNA sequence: TGTGCCAGCAGCTTGGGAATCGGGGGACAGGGGGTGGATGAGCAGTTCTTC.

The chain employs TRBV5-4 and TRBJ2-5; 9 nucleotides agree with TRBD2. The CDR3 is 15 residues long. V gave up 0 bases and J gave up 3 bases; unmatched junction bases: 3. Germline-derived CDR1 and CDR2 are SGHNT and YYREEE (reference sequence). CDR3 sequence reads: CASSLAQRGEETQYF. For the CDR3, the DNA is TGTGCCAGCAGCTTGGCCCAGCGGGGGGAAGAGACCCAGTACTTC.

This clonotype was counted between two and nine times. This chain connects TRBV12-5 to TRBJ2-1; a possible D gene is TRBD1 (6 bases). From germline, CDR1 is LGHNT and CDR2 FRNRAP. The V gene lost 0 bases and the J gene lost 6 bases, with 9 bases spanning the gap. The CDR3 sequence is 14 residues long. The CDR3 reads CASGLVQGPNEQFF. The CDR3 coding sequence is TGTGCTAGTGGTTTGGTACAGGGCCCCAATGAGCAGTTCTTC.

V is TRBV12-3 or TRBV12-4 and J is TRBJ2-7; D uncertain. This CDR3 spans 13 amino acids. The germline V and J ends were trimmed by 6 bases and 7 bases, with 16 bases remaining between them. The CDR3 loop reads CASSAAPLEEQYF. The CDR3, as DNA: TGTGCCAGCAGCGCGGCCCCGTTAGAGGAGCAGTACTTC.

V and J are TRBV20-1 and TRBJ1-2; TRBD1 matches 7 bases. The CDR3 contains 15 residues. V lost 6 bases, J lost 2 bases, and 12 bases stayed unmatched. Germline loops: CDR1 DFQATT, CDR2 SNEGSKA (reference sequence). CDR3 protein: CSALSAGQINYGYTF. The CDR3 DNA sequence: TGCAGTGCCCTCTCTGCGGGACAGATAAACTATGGCTACACCTTC.

This rearrangement joins TRBV7-2 to TRBJ2-7; TRBD1 is a possible D gene (5 bases). CDR1 is SGHTA, CDR2 FQGNSA, per germline. The CDR3 sequence is 15 residues long. The V gene lost 1 base and the J gene lost 0 bases, with 10 bases spanning the gap. The DNA of the CDR3 is TGTGCCAGCAGCTTAGGTGGGGCTTTCTCCTACGAGCAGTACTTC. This encodes CASSLGGAFSYEQYF. The complete variable domain, with remaining parts taken from reference TRBV7-2 and TRBJ2-7, reads GAGVSQSPSNKVTEKGKDVELRCDPISGHTALYWYRQSLGQGLEFLIYFQGNSAPDKSGLPSDRFSAERTGGSVSTLTIQRTQQEDSAVYLCASSLGGAFSYEQYFGPGTRLTVT.

This sequence joins TRBV7-3 and TRBJ1-1; TRBD1 might be the D (5 bases). CDR3 size: 13 residues. Looked up from germline, CDR1 is SGHTA and CDR2 is FQGTGA. V lost 1 base and J 4 bases, leaving 7 bases between the germline ends. The CDR3: CASSLMGGTEAFF. The CDR3 DNA follows: TGTGCCAGCAGCTTAATGGGGGGCACTGAAGCTTTCTTT.

The J gene is TRBJ1-2, the V gene TRBV9, with D unresolved. V lost 4 bases and J lost 4, with 11 bases in between. Germline lookup yields CDR1 SGDLS and CDR2 YYNGEE. The CDR3 extends over 13 amino acids. CDR3 nucleotides: TGTGCCAGCAGCTCCCGGACGGTCTATGGCTACACCTTC. Protein product: CASSSRTVYGYTF.